The 13 T cell receptor delta chains below all came from one sample that was sequenced in a study of γδ T cells in repeated Plasmodium falciparum infection. TCRdb reanalysed the multiplex PCR reads with CATT. Of approximately 50,000 delta-chain clones listed, roughly 1.9% were seen once; the top ten hold approximately 24%. Bulk repertoires came from Vgamma9/Vdelta2+ or Vdelta2-negative gammadelta T cells flow-sorted from PBMC. Material: gamma-delta T cells from blood. The origin of the receptors is a pool of human donors (malaria-infected and uninfected, not separated).

The chain uses TRDV1 and TRDJ1; 9 nucleotides match TRDD3. TCRdb lists no J gene, so it was determined here by aligning the DNA to germline. V shed 4 bases and J 0 bases; nucleotides not matched to a gene: 21. The length of the CDR3 is 21 residues. Germline CDR1 is TSWWSYY and CDR2 is QGS. CDR3 in amino acids: CALGVYFPTGGYTVDTDKLIF. CDR3 nucleotides: TGTGCTCTTGGGGTATATTTCCCGACAGGGGGATACACGGTTGACACCGATAAACTCATCTTT.

This clone turned up a few times. The gene calls are TRDV1 and TRDJ1, with 10 bases that match TRDD3. TCRdb carries no J gene annotation; the J gene was assigned here by matching the DNA with germline. Germline CDR1 reads TSWWSYY; CDR2 reads QGS. The V segment lost 0 bases and the J segment 7 bases; nucleotides outside the gene matches: 8. The CDR3 extends over 16 amino acids. In DNA form, the CDR3 reads TGTGCTCTTGGGGAACTGCGGTACTGGGGGATTAGTAAACTCATCTTT. Amino acids: CALGELRYWGISKLIF.

There are a few counts of this clone. TCRdb pairs this DNA with a much larger clone's protein that differs at residue 5, likely a read error; the protein shown was translated from the DNA. The chain combines TRDV2 with TRDJ3; D not certain. The J gene was not available in TCRdb and was assigned here by matching the DNA to germline segments. From germline, CDR1 is GEAIGNYY and CDR2 EKD. The CDR3 spans 23 residues. V was clipped by 3 bases and J by 0 bases, with 29 bases between them. CDR3 bases: TGTGCCTGTGACGCCGCGTTCGTTACGGGGCCCATCTCCCGCTCCTGGGACACCCGACAGATGTTTTTC. Encoded protein: CACDAAFVTGPISRSWDTRQMFF.

Only a few counts were recorded for this clone. The TCRdb record carries a much larger clone's protein, which differs from this DNA's translation at residue 9; a read error is the likely cause, and the protein listed here is the DNA translation. The chain employs TRDV1 and TRDJ1, with 9 bases identical to TRDD3. TCRdb offers no J gene call, so here the DNA was matched to germline to obtain one. V dropped 3 bases and J dropped 0; count of bases not matched to a gene: 17. The CDR3 runs 20 residues. Germline CDR1 is TSWWSYY and CDR2 is QGS. CDR3 in DNA: TGTGCTCTTGGGGATTACCCTGGTATCCGTACTGGGGGAAACACCGATAAACTCATCTTT. Protein: CALGDYPGIRTGGNTDKLIF.

About this clone: A far larger clone is a single base away, which makes a read error likely. This sample also contains other DNA sequences that code for the same CDR3. The chain recombines TRDV1 with TRDJ1; 13 bases align to TRDD3. This CDR3 comprises 25 residues. The V segment lost 2 bases and the J segment 1 base; nucleotides outside the gene matches: 28. The germline V gene encodes CDR1 TSWWSYY and CDR2 QGS. The CDR3, as DNA: TGTGCTCTTGGGGAAAACTCCTTCCTCCAAGACTGGGGGATACGCGGGGGATGGCTCACCGATAAACTCATCTTT. It is translated as CALGENSFLQDWGIRGGWLTDKLIF.

This clone was observed a few times. TCRdb assigns this DNA the protein of a much larger clone, which departs from its translation at residue 12; this likely reflects a read error, and the protein shown comes from translating the DNA. V gene TRDV1 combines with J gene TRDJ1; 8 bases fit TRDD2. TCRdb does not report a J gene; here it was assigned by matching the DNA to germline references. After removal of 1 base from V and 6 bases from J, the junction contained 22 bases not matched to a gene. CDR1 is TSWWSYY and CDR2 is QGS in the germline V gene. CDR3 length: 20 amino acids. The CDR3 loop is CALGEQKDFLRSRGLYKLIF. CDR3 coding DNA: TGTGCTCTTGGGGAACAAAAAGACTTCCTACGTTCTCGGGGGCTCTATAAACTCATCTTT.

This clone was seen more than once but under ten times. It is likely a read error: a sequence one base away is far more abundant. The same CDR3 arises from other DNA sequences in this sample as well. This chain uses TRDV1 with TRDJ1; 8 bases map to TRDD3. Assignment of the J gene here rests on matching the DNA to germline, because TCRdb gives none. V shed 1 base, J shed 0 bases, and the junction held 22 bases outside the gene matches. CDR3 length: 22 residues. Per the germline V gene, CDR1 is TSWWSYY and CDR2 is QGS. The CDR3 loop is CALGERAPTFGGWPRYTDKLIF. In DNA form, the CDR3 reads TGTGCTCTTGGGGAACGTGCTCCTACTTTTGGGGGATGGCCCAGGTACACCGATAAACTCATCTTT.

This clone occurred many times. With only one base between it and a far larger clone, this is likely a read error. The same CDR3 also results from other DNA sequences found in this sample. The chain recombines TRDV2 with TRDJ1; 9 nucleotides line up with TRDD3. The CDR3 loop spans 21 amino acids. Per the germline V gene, CDR1 is GEAIGNYY and CDR2 is EKD. The CDR3 DNA is TGCGCCTGTGACACTCTTGTTCCTACTATCGTACTGGGGGACCACACCGATAAACTCATCTTT. It yields the protein CACDTLVPTIVLGDHTDKLIF.

This clone has more than one count but fewer than ten. The protein that TCRdb holds for this DNA derives from a much larger clone and differs from the translated DNA at residue 17, which likely indicates a read error; the protein shown here is translated from the DNA. The J gene is TRDJ1, the V gene TRDV1; TRDD3 matches at 10 bases. Assignment of the J gene here rests on matching the DNA to germline, because TCRdb gives none. Germline-derived CDR1 and CDR2 are TSWWSYY and QGS. This CDR3 is built from 20 residues. In DNA form, the CDR3 reads TGTGCTCTTGGGGACCTAGGCACGTACTGGGGGATTACCAACACCGATGAACTCATCTTT. Translation gives CALGDLGTYWGITNTDELIF.

This clone came up a few times. The protein given by TCRdb reflects a much larger clone and differs at residue 3 from this DNA's translation, likely from a read error; the protein shown is the DNA's translation. V usage is TRDV2 and J usage is TRDJ1; D is unclear. TCRdb carries no J gene annotation; the J gene was assigned here by matching the DNA with germline. The CDR3 is 15 amino acids. Germline-derived CDR1 and CDR2 are GEAIGNYY and EKD. CDR3 bases: TGTGCCCGTGACACCGTCCAGCGTAACACCGACAAACTCATCTTT. Translation gives CARDTVQRNTDKLIF.

As regards this clone: For this DNA, TCRdb reports the protein of a much larger clone, which diverges at residue 23, most likely from a read error; the protein presented here is translated directly from the DNA. The chain recombines TRDV3 with TRDJ3; 11 bases are shared with TRDD3. The J gene, left out of TCRdb, was set here by checking the DNA against germline. This CDR3 contains 29 residues. Germline CDR1 reads TVYSNPD; CDR2 reads GDNSRS (reference sequence). CDR3 nucleotides: TGTGCCTTCCCCGTGCCTTCCTACCCCAGATCCGCCAATTACTGGGGGATAATCGTCGGGGCCTGGGTCACCCGACAGATGTTTTTC. This sequence encodes CAFPVPSYPRSANYWGIIVGAWVTRQMFF.

This clone was picked up a small number of times. This DNA's translation differs at residue 16 from TCRdb's protein, which comes from a much larger clone; a read error is likely, and the protein shown is translated from the DNA. This chain joins TRDV1 and TRDJ1, with 9 bases that match TRDD3. The J gene, not given by TCRdb, was assigned here from a germline match of the nucleotide sequence. The CDR3 sequence is 23 residues long. The J segment lost 0 bases and the V segment lost 2 bases, leaving 25 bases of the junction unmatched. Per the germline V gene, CDR1 is TSWWSYY and CDR2 is QGS. Written as DNA, the CDR3 is TGTGCTCTTGGGGAATTGCTTCCCGCGCGAGGGAGAGGGGGGATACACGACACCGATAAACTCATCTTT. Translating gives CALGELLPARGRGGIHDTDKLIF.

This clone was seen repeatedly, ten times or more. TCRdb has a much larger clone's protein, which differs at residue 12 from the translation of this DNA, likely because of a read error; what is shown is the protein translated from the DNA. V gene TRDV1 combines with J gene TRDJ1; D not resolved. TCRdb leaves out the J gene; it was filled in here by matching the DNA to germline. Germline values: CDR1 TSWWSYY, CDR2 QGS. The CDR3 spans 19 residues. Written as DNA, the CDR3 is TGTGCTCTTTGGGACAATAAATTTCGCTGTTCCCTGTACACCGATAAACTCATCTTT. Protein: CALWDNKFRCSLYTDKLIF.